The 31 T cell receptor beta chains below were found in one sample sequenced in a study of vaccination effects on CD4 cells after COVID-19 (dated 2022 in TCRdb). Their target antigens are unknown. To identify antigen-specific CD4+ T cell clonotypes by their expansion, the ViraFEST assay first stimulated PBMC with viral peptide pools and then applied TCR sequencing. After approximately 11 days of culture, CD4+ T cells were isolated with the EasySep CD4+ T cell isolation kit. Participants received two doses of either the BNT162b2 or the mRNA-1273 mRNA SARS-CoV-2 vaccine. The library was made by the immunoSEQ multiplex PCR assay. TCRdb took this table from immuneACCESS and kept in-frame rearrangements with V and J called. Such tables lack part of the clones; where checked against another copy, unresolved V genes explain under half of the gap, and the rest is unexplained. Recorded for this sample are 15,000 to 20,000 clones; about 75% of them occurred a single time. The ten largest clonotypes hold 18% of the sample.

Material: CD4+ T cells from PBMCs cultured with HCoV-NL63 spike peptides, obtained after COVID-19 vaccination. The cell subset or site tag for this specimen amounts to: HCoV-NL63 spike overlapping peptide pool stimulation. Receptors were obtained from a human donor who received a COVID-19 vaccine.

The CDR3 is CASRDRAHGEQFF. In DNA, the CDR3 is TGCGCCAGCAGGGACAGGGCCCATGGCGAGCAGTTCTTC. The V and J genes are TRBV5-1 and TRBJ2-1; 8 bases agree with TRBD1. The V segment lost 5 bases and the J segment 10 bases; nucleotides outside the gene matches: 8. The CDR3 has 13 amino acids. In germline, CDR1 is SGHRS, CDR2 YFSETQ.

The sample holds a few counts of this clone. This chain uses TRBV27 with TRBJ1-6; a possible D gene is TRBD1 (5 bases). V gave up 7 bases and J gave up 0 bases, with 13 bases separating them. The V gene's germline CDR1 is MNHEY and CDR2 SMNVEV (reference sequence). The CDR3 is made up of 16 amino acids. This chain's CDR3 is CASKTQGSSYNSPLHF. The CDR3 DNA reads as TGTGCCAGCAAGACTCAGGGCAGCTCCTATAATTCACCCCTCCACTTT.

V usage is TRBV6-5 and J usage is TRBJ1-1; tentatively, D is TRBD1 (5 bases). The V end was cut by 8 bases, the J end by 4 bases, with 17 bases between. This CDR3 spans 14 amino acids. Germline values: CDR1 MNHEY, CDR2 SVGAGI. DNA of the CDR3: TGTGCCAGCGAGGTTTCCGGGACGGGCACTGAAGCTTTCTTT. Protein: CASEVSGTGTEAFF.

The CDR3 region is CASSFSPGTPLSYEQYF. DNA of the CDR3: TGTGCCAGCAGTTTCTCCCCCGGGACCCCCCTCTCCTACGAGCAGTACTTC. The genes are TRBV28 and TRBJ2-7; D possibly matches TRBD1 or TRBD2 (5 bases each). The V and J ends lost 3 bases and 0 bases respectively, with 18 bases between them. CDR1 MDHEN and CDR2 SYDVKM come from the germline V gene. CDR3 size: 17 residues.

The DNA of the CDR3 is TGTGCCAGTAGTCCCCTCCCAGGGGATGGGGATCAGCCCCAGCATTTT. It yields the protein CASSPLPGDGDQPQHF. V usage is TRBV19 and J usage is TRBJ1-5; a possible D gene is TRBD1 (6 bases). The CDR3 is 16 amino acids. Germline lookup yields CDR1 LNHDA and CDR2 SQIVND (reference sequence). Trimming left V 5 bases short and J 5 bases short, with 19 bases between.

The V gene is TRBV6-5, the J gene TRBJ1-1; D is ambiguous. CDR1 MNHEY and CDR2 SVGAGI come from the germline V gene. V was trimmed by 7 bases and J by 0 bases, leaving 6 bases between them. The CDR3 totals 12 residues. In DNA, the CDR3 is TGTGCCAGCATGAGATTGAACACTGAAGCTTTCTTT. This translates into CASMRLNTEAFF.

The V call is TRBV5-1, the J call TRBJ2-5, with no clear D. The CDR3 is 15 residues long. Germline CDR1 is SGHRS and CDR2 is YFSETQ. Trimming shortened V by 1 base and J by 5 bases, and 15 bases separated the two germline ends. The CDR3 spells CASSLNSGRTETQYF. The CDR3 coding sequence is TGCGCCAGCAGCTTGAATTCGGGCAGAACTGAGACCCAGTACTTC.

In this sample, this clone turned up a few times. V usage is TRBV7-2 and J usage is TRBJ2-3; D is possibly TRBD2 (6 bases). V dropped 8 bases and J dropped 3 bases, with 12 bases sitting between them. The CDR3 extends over 13 amino acids. Germline V lookup: CDR1 SGHTA, CDR2 FQGNSA. In DNA form, the CDR3 reads TGTGCCAGCGCGGGGAAACAAACAGATACGCAGTATTTT. Protein: CASAGKQTDTQYF. The full variable domain, completed using reference TRBV7-2 and TRBJ2-3, is GAGVSQSPSNKVTEKGKDVELRCDPISGHTALYWYRQSLGQGLEFLIYFQGNSAPDKSGLPSDRFSAERTGGSVSTLTIQRTQQEDSAVYLCASAGKQTDTQYFGPGTRLTVL.

This chain joins TRBV28 and TRBJ1-5; 7 bases fit TRBD1. The CDR3 totals 14 residues. V lost 6 bases, J lost 1 base, and 3 bases stayed unmatched. Germline V gene lookup returns CDR1 MDHEN and CDR2 SYDVKM. This CDR3 is CASSRGFSNQPQHF. The CDR3 nucleotides are TGTGCCAGCAGCAGGGGGTTCAGCAATCAGCCCCAGCATTTT.

The chain employs TRBV19 and TRBJ2-3, with unresolved D. The CDR3 totals 14 residues. Germline V gene sequence: CDR1 LNHDA, CDR2 SQIVND (reference sequence). V was clipped by 9 bases and J by 1 base, with 14 bases between them. The CDR3 DNA is TGTGCCAGCGCGACAACCCCTGGCACAGATACGCAGTATTTT. As protein: CASATTPGTDTQYF.

The V call is TRBV11-2, the J call TRBJ2-7; the match to TRBD2 covers 9 bases. Trimming cost V 5 bases and J 2 bases; bases outside gene matches: 4. This CDR3 has 14 amino acids. CDR1 is SGHAT and CDR2 is FQNNGV in the germline V gene. The CDR3: CASSALAGTYEQYF. The CDR3 nucleotides are TGTGCCAGCAGCGCCCTAGCGGGAACCTACGAGCAGTACTTC.

This clone has more than one count but fewer than ten. One junction end disagrees with the germline gene, perhaps due to a read error. The chain combines TRBV7-7 with TRBJ2-1; D is ambiguous. The V gene's germline CDR1 is SSHAT and CDR2 FNYEAQ (reference sequence). The CDR3 contains 15 residues. DNA of the CDR3: TGTGCTAGCAGCCCCGGACGGCGCTCCTACAATGAGCAGTTCTTC. Its protein product is CASSPGRRSYNEQFF.

J is TRBJ1-5 and V is TRBV28, with a tentative D call TRBD1 (5 bases). There are 14 residues in the CDR3. Trimming took off 6 bases at V and 3 bases at J, with 12 bases between the two ends. Germline V gene data show CDR1 as MDHEN and CDR2 as SYDVKM. Written as DNA, the CDR3 is TGTGCCAGCAGCCTGACAGTTTTCAATCAGCCCCAGCATTTT. Translation: CASSLTVFNQPQHF.

The rearrangement joins TRBV5-4 to TRBJ1-1; D gene uncertain. V lost 0 bases and J 3 bases, leaving 6 bases between the germline ends. Germline V gene lookup returns CDR1 SGHNT and CDR2 YYREEE (reference sequence). The CDR3 is 13 residues long. CDR3 region: CASSLEEDTEAFF. For the CDR3, the DNA is TGTGCCAGCAGCTTGGAGGAGGACACTGAAGCTTTCTTT.

This clone was picked up a small number of times. The chain carries TRBV19 and TRBJ1-2, with a weak D call TRBD1 (5 bases). V was cut by 4 bases and J by 6 bases, with 18 bases left in between. CDR3 length equals 15 residues. Germline loops: CDR1 LNHDA, CDR2 SQIVND (reference sequence). The CDR3 loop is CASSRDHRAGDGYTF. The CDR3 region has the DNA TGTGCCAGTAGTAGGGACCATAGGGCGGGTGATGGCTACACCTTC.

The chain couples TRBV9 to TRBJ2-7, with D possibly TRBD2 on 6 matching bases. The V gene's germline CDR1 is SGDLS and CDR2 YYNGEE. The CDR3 sequence is 13 residues long. Trimming shortened V by 0 bases and J by 7 bases, and 11 bases separated the two germline ends. CDR3 in amino acids: CASSVAVADEQYF. For the CDR3, the DNA is TGTGCCAGCAGCGTAGCGGTAGCGGATGAGCAGTACTTC. The full variable domain, rest sourced from reference TRBV9 and TRBJ2-7, is DSGVTQTPKHLITATGQRVTLRCSPRSGDLSVYWYQQSLDQGLQFLIQYYNGEERAKGNILERFSAQQFPDLHSELNLSSLELGDSALYFCASSVAVADEQYFGPGTRLTVT.

This clone has just one count. This rearrangement joins TRBV19 to TRBJ1-5; D remains unclear. Germline V lookup: CDR1 LNHDA, CDR2 SQIVND (reference sequence). Trimming pared 5 bases from V and 2 bases from J, leaving 7 bases between. The CDR3 loop spans 13 amino acids. CDR3 coding DNA: TGTGCCAGTAGTCGTCTGGGCAATCAGCCCCAGCATTTT. Amino acids: CASSRLGNQPQHF. The full variable domain, in which reference TRBV19 and TRBJ1-5 provide the parts outside the CDR3, is DGGITQSPKYLFRKEGQNVTLSCEQNLNHDAMYWYRQDPGQGLRLIYYSQIVNDFQKGDIAEGYSVSREKKESFPLTVTSAQKNPTAFYLCASSRLGNQPQHFGDGTRLSIL.

The CDR3 coding sequence is TGTGCCAGCAGCCCGCGGACGGGGGCGGGCGCCTACGAGCAGTACTTC. It encodes CASSPRTGAGAYEQYF. This chain joins TRBV11-2 and TRBJ2-7; possibly TRBD1 or TRBD2 for D (6 bases each). Germline V gene sequence: CDR1 SGHAT, CDR2 FQNNGV. Trimming took 5 bases from V and 2 from J, leaving 19 bases between them. The CDR3 consists of 16 residues.

This sequence joins TRBV5-4 and TRBJ1-1; TRBD1 is a possible D gene (6 bases). Between the trimmed V and J ends, which lost 1 base and 0 bases, there was a span of 10 bases. Looked up from germline, CDR1 is SGHNT and CDR2 is YYREEE (reference sequence). The CDR3 runs to 15 residues. The CDR3 is CASSLNGDMNTEAFF. The CDR3 nucleotides are TGTGCCAGCAGCTTGAATGGGGACATGAACACTGAAGCTTTCTTT.

This clone was found a few times. V is TRBV7-2 and J is TRBJ2-1; TRBD2 matches at 11 bases. The CDR3 length is 16 residues. The germline V gene encodes CDR1 SGHTA and CDR2 FQGNSA. The J segment lost 4 bases and the V segment lost 5 bases, leaving 7 bases of the junction unmatched. The CDR3 DNA reads as TGTGCCAGCAGCCCTCTAGCGGGAGGTACATACAATGAGCAGTTCTTC. Translation: CASSPLAGGTYNEQFF.

The chain joins TRBV5-6 to TRBJ2-7, with a tentative D call TRBD1 (6 bases). CDR1 SGHDT and CDR2 YYEEEE come from the germline V gene. This CDR3 contains 14 residues. With 4 bases removed from V and 0 bases from J, the gap between germline ends came to 11 bases. Here the CDR3 DNA reads TGTGCCAGCAGCGAGGACAGTTTCTCCTACGAGCAGTACTTC. This codes for CASSEDSFSYEQYF.

As to this clone: The junction does not match germline at one end; this may be a read error. V usage is TRBV7-7 and J usage is TRBJ2-5, with D unresolved. Germline V gene data show CDR1 as SSHAT and CDR2 as FNYEAQ (reference sequence). The CDR3 contains 14 residues. CDR3 protein: CASSTFSSVETQYF. For the CDR3, the DNA is TGTGCTAGCAGCACCTTCTCTTCGGTGGAGACCCAGTACTTC.

The V gene is TRBV5-5, the J gene TRBJ2-7; 8 nucleotides align to TRBD1. Trimming cost V 3 bases and J 3 bases; bases outside gene matches: 2. Germline V gene sequence: CDR1 SGHKS, CDR2 YYEKEE (reference sequence). The CDR3 contains 13 residues. CDR3 amino acids: CASSWGQDYEQYF. As DNA, the CDR3 is TGTGCCAGCAGCTGGGGACAGGACTACGAGCAGTACTTC.

This chain uses TRBV7-2 with TRBJ1-1; no clear D gene. V was cut by 1 base and J by 1 base, with 7 bases left in between. Per germline, CDR1 SGHTA and CDR2 FQGNSA. The CDR3 is made up of 14 amino acids. Written as DNA, the CDR3 is TGTGCCAGCAGCTTAGGGGGATCGAACACTGAAGCTTTCTTT. This sequence encodes CASSLGGSNTEAFF.

CDR3 nucleotide sequence: TGTGCCAGCAGTGCCCACGGCCAGGCCTATGGCTACACCTTC. Translating gives CASSAHGQAYGYTF. The chain is built from TRBV27 and TRBJ1-2; D ambiguous. This CDR3 contains 14 residues. V lost 5 bases, J lost 4 bases, and 14 bases lay in between. Germline CDR1 is MNHEY and CDR2 is SMNVEV (reference sequence).

This clone was picked up a small number of times. The genes are TRBV12-3 or TRBV12-4 and TRBJ1-3; D remains ambiguous. This CDR3 comprises 13 residues. Trimming took off 0 bases at V and 6 bases at J, with 6 bases between the two ends. CDR3 bases: TGTGCCAGCAGTTTAGCGTTTACAAACACCATATATTTT. This translates into CASSLAFTNTIYF.

The chain employs TRBV28 and TRBJ2-7; D is unresolved. The CDR3 runs 13 residues. V was trimmed by 7 bases and J by 0 bases, leaving 10 bases between them. The germline V gene has CDR1 MDHEN and CDR2 SYDVKM. As DNA, the CDR3 is TGTGCCAGCAATCCGGGTAGCTCCTACGAGCAGTACTTC. Translated, it gives CASNPGSSYEQYF.

This clone was found a few times. V usage is TRBV9 and J usage is TRBJ1-6, with no clear D. V lost 0 bases and J 5 bases, leaving 3 bases between the germline ends. The CDR3 is 13 amino acids. From germline, CDR1 is SGDLS and CDR2 YYNGEE. The CDR3 region has the DNA TGTGCCAGCAGCGTAGGACATAATTCACCCCTCCACTTT. Residues: CASSVGHNSPLHF.

The V gene is TRBV2, the J gene TRBJ2-2; 7 bases are shared with TRBD2. V dropped 9 bases and J dropped 6; count of bases not matched to a gene: 4. Germline CDR1 is SNHLY and CDR2 is FYNNEI. The length of the CDR3 is 12 residues. CDR3 sequence (DNA): TGTGCCAGTGGGGGAGGGCCCGGGGAGCTGTTTTTT. Encoded protein: CASGGGPGELFF.

This clone appeared once. V usage is TRBV12-5 and J usage is TRBJ1-2, with D perhaps matching TRBD1 (5 bases). Germline V gene sequence: CDR1 LGHNT, CDR2 FRNRAP. The CDR3 runs to 13 residues. V was shortened by 7 bases and J by 5 bases, with 14 bases between the two germline ends. This CDR3 reads CASAKGLSYGYTF. The CDR3 coding sequence is TGTGCTAGTGCTAAGGGACTGTCGTATGGCTACACCTTC. Full variable domain (rest looked up from reference TRBV12-5 and TRBJ1-2): DARVTQTPRHKVTEMGQEVTMRCQPILGHNTVFWYRQTMMQGLELLAYFRNRAPLDDSGMPKDRFSAEMPDATLATLKIQPSEPRDSAVYFCASAKGLSYGYTFGSGTRLTVV.

This chain connects TRBV4-1 to TRBJ2-2; 8 bases align to TRBD2. The CDR3 runs 15 residues. J was trimmed by 5 bases and V by 4 bases; bases with no gene match: 6. Per the germline V gene, CDR1 is MGHRA and CDR2 is YSYEKL. Here the CDR3 DNA reads TGCGCCAGCAGCCTGGCGGGGGGCCGAACCGGGGAGCTGTTTTTT. It specifies CASSLAGGRTGELFF.